This T cell receptor (beta chain) stems from a study of cytomegalovirus exposure and HLA in healthy donors. This CDR3 is 14 amino acids long. Germline trimming cut 5 bases from V and 4 bases from J; bases unmatched to any gene: 6. Per germline, CDR1 SGHAT and CDR2 FQNNGV. Primers included in the PCR were 60 Vbeta and 13 Jbeta primers. This table comes from immunoSEQ multiplex PCR, and its TCRdb copy is limited to in-frame clones, with some not included. The table has 95,000 to 150,000 clones, more than 65% seen once. The sample comprised PBMCs. The chain combines TRBV11-2 with TRBJ1-1, with TRBD1 matching over 8 bases. The TCR comes from a man aged 18 to 30 in good health and CMV-seronegative. The DNA of the CDR3 is TGTGCCAGCAGCCCGAGGACAGGGCCCACTGAAGCTTTCTTT. It is translated as CASSPRTGPTEAFF.